Below, 21 T cell receptor beta chains from the same sample are listed, as sequenced in a study of response to subunit inactivated influenza vaccine. TCRdb re-called the RT-PCR reads through MiXCR, storing one row per CDR3 protein. The repertoire includes 300,000 to 350,000 distinct CDR3 sequences, 20% to 25% of them detected once, and 10% sits in the top ten. The material sequenced was PBMCs from blood, taken 21 months after vaccination. The receptors stem from a man between 45 and 75 years old who received an inactivated influenza vaccine.

The table lists this clonotype with many counts. This chain uses TRBV20-1 with TRBJ1-4; D is possibly TRBD1 (6 bases). Germline assignment: CDR1 DFQATT and CDR2 SNEGSKA (reference sequence). Between the trimmed V and J ends, which lost 4 bases and 4 bases, there was a span of 16 bases. The CDR3 totals 15 residues. The CDR3 nucleotides read TGCAGTGCTATCAGCCCGACAGGCCATAATGAAAAACTGTTTTTT. Amino acid sequence: CSAISPTGHNEKLFF.

This clonotype turned up a few times. The genes are TRBV10-3 and TRBJ1-1, with a tentative D call TRBD1 (5 bases). Trimming left V 0 bases short and J 8 bases short, with 25 bases between. CDR3 length equals 18 residues. Germline V gives CDR1 ENHRY, CDR2 SYGVKD. The CDR3 sequence is CAISESSPSAGGTWEAFF. The DNA of the CDR3 is TGTGCCATCAGTGAGTCGAGCCCCTCCGCCGGGGGGACCTGGGAAGCTTTCTTT.

V and J are TRBV20-1 and TRBJ1-1; a possible D gene is TRBD1 (6 bases). CDR3 size: 13 residues. CDR1 and CDR2 from the germline V gene are DFQATT and SNEGSKA (reference sequence). The V end was cut by 5 bases, the J end by 1 base, with 11 bases between. CDR3 DNA: TGCAGTGCTCGGACAGTCGCGAACACTGAAGCTTTCTTT. Translating gives CSARTVANTEAFF.

A remark on this clonotype: The CDR3 does not close with the conserved phenylalanine or tryptophan, likely indicating a read error. The J gene is TRBJ1-1, the V gene TRBV10-3; 7 bases are shared with TRBD1. Unmatched junction bases numbered 5, after V lost 3 bases and J lost 7 bases. Per the germline V gene, CDR1 is ENHRY and CDR2 is SYGVKD. The CDR3 is 13 amino acids. CDR3 region: CAISDHGTVEAFL. CDR3 nucleotides: TGTGCCATCAGTGACCACGGGACAGTTGAAGCTTTCTTA.

This chain joins TRBV28 and TRBJ2-7; D is possibly TRBD2 (5 bases). The CDR3 is 13 residues long. Germline lookup yields CDR1 MDHEN and CDR2 SYDVKM. The germline V and J ends were trimmed by 4 bases and 2 bases, with 9 bases remaining between them. In DNA form, the CDR3 reads TGTGCCAGCAGTTACGGGATGGCCTACGAGCAGTACTTC. It encodes CASSYGMAYEQYF.

This clonotype came up a few times. The V and J genes are TRBV28 and TRBJ2-3, with D perhaps matching TRBD2 (6 bases). The CDR3 sequence is 15 residues long. Trimming took off 0 bases at V and 1 base at J, with 8 bases between the two ends. From germline, CDR1 is MDHEN and CDR2 SYDVKM. The CDR3 spells CASSLWGGRTDTQYF. CDR3 sequence (DNA): TGTGCCAGCAGTTTATGGGGGGGTCGCACAGATACGCAGTATTTT.

This clonotype has more than one count but fewer than ten. The chain has TRBV30 and TRBJ2-4; D remains unclear. V was pared by 2 bases and J by 5 bases, with 7 bases between. The CDR3 extends over 12 amino acids. CDR1 GTSNPN and CDR2 SVGIG come from the germline V gene (reference sequence). Here the CDR3 DNA reads TGTGCCTGGAGTCTAAATGAAAACATTCAGTACTTC. It codes for CAWSLNENIQYF.

This clonotype occurred a few times. The gene calls are TRBV6-2 or TRBV6-3 and TRBJ2-2; 9 positions match TRBD1. Germline V gives CDR1 MNHEY, CDR2 SVGEGT. J lost 4 bases, V lost 8 bases, and 5 bases had no gene match. The length of the CDR3 is 14 residues. The CDR3 DNA sequence: TGTGCCAGCGAACAGGGGGCGGTCACCGGGGAGCTGTTTTTT. Protein sequence: CASEQGAVTGELFF.

The chain links TRBV6-5 to TRBJ2-7; the D gene is possibly TRBD1 (5 bases). Germline V gene lookup returns CDR1 MNHEY and CDR2 SVGAGI. Trimming removed 5 bases from V and 4 bases from J, with 9 bases in between. This CDR3 has 12 residues. CDR3 sequence (DNA): TGTGCCAGCAGTGGCCAGGGTTACGAGCAGTACTTC. This sequence encodes CASSGQGYEQYF.

This clonotype was found many times. The chain joins TRBV7-6 to TRBJ1-1; D is perhaps TRBD1 (5 bases). V lost 5 bases, J lost 4 bases, and 14 bases lay in between. The CDR3 is 14 amino acids. Germline V CDR1 and CDR2: SGHVS, FNYEAQ. The chain's CDR3 is CASSLGLQATEAFF. In nucleotides, the CDR3 is TGTGCCAGCAGCCTAGGGTTACAGGCCACTGAAGCTTTCTTT.

This sequence joins TRBV5-1 and TRBJ2-4, with D perhaps TRBD2 (5 bases). The germline V gene has CDR1 SGHRS and CDR2 YFSETQ. V lost 1 base and J lost 1, with 12 bases in between. This CDR3 region has 16 residues. The CDR3: CASSLSGILAKNIQYF. In nucleotides, the CDR3 is TGCGCCAGCAGCTTGTCCGGGATTCTGGCCAAAAACATTCAGTACTTC.

The V and J genes are TRBV28 and TRBJ2-3, with D perhaps matching TRBD1 (6 bases). Trimming stripped 7 bases from V and 6 bases from J, with 14 bases between. The CDR3 length is 13 residues. Germline CDR1 is MDHEN and CDR2 is SYDVKM. CDR3 loop: CASTIQGMDTQYF. The CDR3 DNA reads as TGTGCCAGCACCATTCAGGGGATGGATACGCAGTATTTT. Variable domain in full (rest from reference TRBV28 and TRBJ2-3): DVKVTQSSRYLVKRTGEKVFLECVQDMDHENMFWYRQDPGLGLRLIYFSYDVKMKEKGDIPEGYSVSREKKERFSLILESASTNQTSMYLCASTIQGMDTQYFGPGTRLTVL.

The chain joins TRBV11-2 to TRBJ2-1, with D tentatively TRBD2 (6 bases). Germline loops: CDR1 SGHAT, CDR2 FQNNGV. Trimming cost V 1 base and J 0 bases, with 10 bases left between them. CDR3 size: 16 residues. The CDR3 here is CASSLAWGGSYNEQFF. CDR3 coding DNA: TGTGCCAGCAGCTTAGCTTGGGGAGGCTCCTACAATGAGCAGTTCTTC.

V is TRBV4-1 and J is TRBJ2-3; no clear D. CDR1 and CDR2 from the germline V gene are MGHRA and YSYEKL. The CDR3 is 14 residues long. Between the trimmed V and J ends, which lost 3 bases and 0 bases, there was a span of 7 bases. This CDR3 is CASSQTVSTDTQYF. The DNA of the CDR3 is TGCGCCAGCAGCCAGACCGTAAGCACAGATACGCAGTATTTT.

The chain recombines TRBV5-1 with TRBJ2-2; tentatively, D is TRBD1 (6 bases). CDR1 SGHRS and CDR2 YFSETQ come from the germline V gene. The CDR3 is 16 amino acids. Trimming removed 4 bases from V and 2 bases from J, with 15 bases in between. CDR3 nucleotides: TGCGCCAGCAGCCCCGGACAGAGCATAAACACCGGGGAGCTGTTTTTT. It yields the protein CASSPGQSINTGELFF.

The rearrangement links TRBV12-3 or TRBV12-4 to TRBJ2-5, with 8 bases lining up with TRBD1. Germline trimming cut 3 bases from V and 4 bases from J; bases unmatched to any gene: 16. This CDR3 is built from 18 residues. Here the CDR3 reads CASSLISSGGTGRETQYF. The CDR3 DNA follows: TGTGCCAGCAGTTTGATCTCGTCTGGTGGGACAGGAAGAGAGACCCAGTACTTC.

There are a few counts of this clonotype. The chain is built from TRBV2 and TRBJ2-7, with D tentatively TRBD2 (6 bases). CDR1 is SNHLY and CDR2 is FYNNEI in the germline V gene. This CDR3 is built from 14 residues. Between the trimmed V and J ends, which lost 10 bases and 3 bases, there was a span of 19 bases. CDR3 sequence (DNA): TGTGCCATCAAACCAGGGACTGCATTCTACGAGCAGTACTTC. Amino acid sequence: CAIKPGTAFYEQYF.

This clonotype was observed a few times. The V gene is TRBV5-1, the J gene TRBJ2-2, with D possibly being TRBD1 (6 bases). Trimming took 4 bases from V and 1 from J, leaving 14 bases between them. Germline V gene sequence: CDR1 SGHRS, CDR2 YFSETQ. The CDR3 is made up of 16 amino acids. CDR3 sequence: CASSQTVTGNTGELFF. Written as DNA, the CDR3 is TGCGCCAGCAGCCAAACAGTGACAGGGAACACCGGGGAGCTGTTTTTT. The full variable domain, in which reference TRBV5-1 and TRBJ2-2 provide the parts outside the CDR3, is KAGVTQTPRYLIKTRGQQVTLSCSPISGHRSVSWYQQTPGQGLQFLFEYFSETQRNKGNFPGRFSGRQFSNSRSEMNVSTLELGDSALYLCASSQTVTGNTGELFFGEGSRLTVL.

The chain carries TRBV12-3 or TRBV12-4 and TRBJ2-2, with TRBD2 identical over 8 bases. J gave up 3 bases and V 4 bases, and 7 bases lay outside the gene matches. There are 16 residues in the CDR3. CDR3 in amino acids: CASSSQTSAYTGELFF. The CDR3 DNA follows: TGTGCCAGCAGTTCCCAGACTAGCGCATACACCGGGGAGCTGTTTTTT.

This clonotype was seen just once. This chain links TRBV3-1 with TRBJ2-2; D remains unclear. Trimming stripped 6 bases from V and 6 bases from J, with 17 bases between. The CDR3 has 15 residues. Per germline, CDR1 LGHDT and CDR2 YNNKEL (reference sequence). DNA of the CDR3: TGTGCCAGCAGGGAAGGTGGATTTAGTTCCGGGGAGCTGTTTTTT. Translated, it gives CASREGGFSSGELFF.

This chain joins TRBV4-1 and TRBJ1-4; D gene uncertain. The CDR3 has 13 amino acids. Germline CDR1 reads MGHRA; CDR2 reads YSYEKL. V lost 2 bases to trimming and J lost 7 bases, with 8 bases between them. The CDR3 nucleotides read TGCGCCAGCAGCCAACCTTTGGGTGAAAAACTGTTTTTT. This gives the protein CASSQPLGEKLFF.